The 32 T cell receptor beta chains presented below share a single source sample, sequenced in a study of T-cell reconstitution after alpha-beta-depleted transplantation in children. Preparation of the TCRbeta library was carried out with unique molecular identifiers. TCRdb passed the PCR reads through MiXCR, listing each CDR3 protein once. The sample holds nearly 400,000 distinct CDR3 sequences; roughly 20% are singletons and the top ten take about 3.8%. Sequenced here: PBMCs from the stem cell graft donor, sampled from the stem cell graft. The source of these receptors is a human donor who donated a stem cell graft to a child with acute myeloid leukemia.

The V call is TRBV7-2, the J call TRBJ2-1; 10 bases agree with TRBD2. The trim removed 5 bases at V and 5 bases at J, leaving 6 bases unmatched. CDR3 length: 15 residues. Looked up from germline, CDR1 is SGHTA and CDR2 is FQGNSA. The chain's CDR3 is CASSTFSGRNNEQFF. DNA of the CDR3: TGTGCCAGCAGCACCTTTAGCGGGAGGAACAATGAGCAGTTCTTC.

The rearrangement joins TRBV15 to TRBJ2-3, with TRBD1 identical over 8 bases. This CDR3 comprises 16 residues. V shed 0 bases, J shed 3 bases, and the junction held 5 bases outside the gene matches. Per germline, CDR1 LNHNV and CDR2 YYDKDF (reference sequence). The CDR3, as DNA: TGTGCCACCAGCAGAGATCGGACAGGGTTTACAGATACGCAGTATTTT. The encoded protein is CATSRDRTGFTDTQYF.

The sample holds one count of this clonotype. A read error may produce the germline difference seen at one junction end. V gene TRBV7-7 combines with J gene TRBJ2-3, with D hard to call. Germline CDR1 SSHAT, CDR2 FNYEAQ (reference sequence). This CDR3 has 15 residues. CDR3: CASSPTDAGTDTQYF. In DNA form, the CDR3 reads TGTGCTAGCAGCCCGACGGACGCCGGCACAGATACGCAGTATTTT.

The chain couples TRBV9 to TRBJ2-7, with a weak D call TRBD2 (5 bases). Trimming removed 10 bases from V and 6 bases from J, with 23 bases in between. The CDR3 is 14 residues long. Per the germline V gene, CDR1 is SGDLS and CDR2 is YYNGEE. The CDR3 bases are TGTGCCTGTTGGGCCCGGGAAAAGCCCCGCGAGCAGTACTTC. It translates to CACWAREKPREQYF. Using reference TRBV9 and TRBJ2-7 for the parts outside the CDR3, the full variable domain is DSGVTQTPKHLITATGQRVTLRCSPRSGDLSVYWYQQSLDQGLQFLIQYYNGEERAKGNILERFSAQQFPDLHSELNLSSLELGDSALYFCACWAREKPREQYFGPGTRLTVT.

This clonotype was seen repeatedly, ten times or more. The chain employs TRBV18 and TRBJ2-7, with D perhaps matching TRBD1 (6 bases). Germline V gene lookup returns CDR1 KGHSH and CDR2 LQKENI. Trimming pared 5 bases from V and 2 bases from J, leaving 13 bases between. The CDR3 runs to 14 residues. The CDR3 loop reads CASSSADRTYEQYF. The DNA of the CDR3 is TGTGCCAGCTCATCCGCGGACAGAACCTACGAGCAGTACTTC.

This clonotype was detected only a few times. The rearrangement joins TRBV29-1 to TRBJ2-1; possibly TRBD1 or TRBD2 for D (5 bases each). Per the germline V gene, CDR1 is SQVTM and CDR2 is ANQGSEA. V was trimmed by 7 bases and J by 4 bases, leaving 17 bases between them. This CDR3 has 14 amino acids. The CDR3 sequence is CSEGRAGSYNEQFF. CDR3 in DNA: TGCAGCGAAGGCAGGGCGGGCAGTTACAATGAGCAGTTCTTC.

The CDR3 spells CATSGERITGELFF. In nucleotides, the CDR3 is TGTGCCACCAGTGGAGAACGGATTACGGGGGAGCTGTTTTTT. The chain combines TRBV24-1 with TRBJ2-2, with D uncertain. The V gene lost 5 bases and the J gene lost 8 bases, with 14 bases spanning the gap. Germline CDR1 and CDR2: KGHDR and SFDVKD. This CDR3 contains 14 residues.

This chain links TRBV5-6 with TRBJ2-5, with a weak D call TRBD2 (6 bases). V lost 4 bases, J lost 1 base, and 11 bases lay in between. The CDR3 runs 14 residues. The germline V gene encodes CDR1 SGHDT and CDR2 YYEEEE. DNA for the CDR3: TGTGCCAGCAGCGAACGGGGGACCCAAGAGACCCAGTACTTC. Its protein is CASSERGTQETQYF.

This clonotype appeared once. This chain links TRBV12-3 or TRBV12-4 with TRBJ1-2; D is uncertain. The V and J ends lost 3 bases and 3 bases respectively, with 5 bases between them. The CDR3 is made up of 12 amino acids. Here the CDR3 reads CASSFSYYGYTF. CDR3 bases: TGTGCCAGCAGTTTTTCCTACTATGGCTACACCTTC.

This clonotype was seen more than once but under ten times. The gene calls are TRBV7-9 and TRBJ2-1; 13 bases align to TRBD2. Germline V gene data show CDR1 as SEHNR and CDR2 as FQNEAQ (reference sequence). This CDR3 is built from 14 residues. With V trimmed by 7 bases and J by 8 bases, 5 bases remained unmatched. The CDR3 sequence is CASNRLAGGDEQFF. CDR3 DNA: TGTGCCAGCAACCGACTAGCGGGAGGCGATGAGCAGTTCTTC.

The sample holds many counts of this clonotype. The gene calls are TRBV6-5 and TRBJ2-7, with D possibly being TRBD1 (6 bases). V was cut by 3 bases and J by 5 bases, with 14 bases left in between. CDR1 MNHEY and CDR2 SVGAGI come from the germline V gene. The CDR3 consists of 14 residues. The CDR3 protein is CASSYPGAVNEQYF. The CDR3 nucleotides read TGTGCCAGCAGTTATCCAGGGGCGGTCAACGAGCAGTACTTC.

V usage is TRBV3-1 and J usage is TRBJ2-7; 9 positions agree with TRBD1. CDR1 and CDR2 (germline): LGHDT, YNNKEL (reference sequence). V gave up 1 base and J gave up 6 bases; unmatched junction bases: 10. This CDR3 spans 16 amino acids. Here the CDR3 DNA reads TGTGCCAGCAGCCAAGGACAATTACAGGGGGCCCTCGAGCAGTACTTC. It encodes CASSQGQLQGALEQYF.

This clonotype was observed a handful of times. The gene calls are TRBV7-8 and TRBJ2-1; no reliable D call. The CDR3 has 15 residues. CDR1 and CDR2 (germline): SGHVS, FQNEAQ. Trimming took off 0 bases at V and 5 bases at J, with 11 bases between the two ends. The CDR3 nucleotides read TGTGCCAGCAGCTTAGCGGGGTCCCGGGACAATGAGCAGTTCTTC. This sequence encodes CASSLAGSRDNEQFF.

This sequence joins TRBV16 and TRBJ1-6; 9 nucleotides line up with TRBD1. Germline loops: CDR1 KGHSY, CDR2 FQNENV. Trimming cost V 2 bases and J 5 bases; bases outside gene matches: 1. The CDR3 runs to 15 residues. CDR3 coding DNA: TGTGCCAGCAGCCAAAACAGGGGGCATAATTCACCCCTCCACTTT. Translated: CASSQNRGHNSPLHF.

The rearrangement links TRBV29-1 to TRBJ2-3; D unclear. Germline loops: CDR1 SQVTM, CDR2 ANQGSEA. This CDR3 comprises 13 residues. V lost 5 bases to trimming and J lost 4 bases, with 13 bases between them. CDR3: CSVLSVSADTQYF. In nucleotides, the CDR3 is TGCAGCGTTTTGTCCGTCTCCGCAGATACGCAGTATTTT.

This chain uses TRBV10-2 with TRBJ2-7, with 11 nucleotides matching TRBD2. V gave up 4 bases and J gave up 5 bases; unmatched junction bases: 10. This CDR3 contains 16 residues. Germline CDR1 and CDR2: WSHSY and SAAADI. The CDR3 nucleotides are TGCGCCAGCAGTGGAGGTCGGGTTAGCGGGAGGGACGAGCAGTACTTC. It codes for CASSGGRVSGRDEQYF.

This clonotype was seen a few times. The chain uses TRBV29-1 and TRBJ2-7, with 7 bases matching TRBD1. Looked up from germline, CDR1 is SQVTM and CDR2 is ANQGSEA. J was trimmed by 2 bases and V by 5 bases; bases with no gene match: 3. CDR3 length equals 12 residues. This CDR3 is CSVSQGAYEQYF. In DNA, the CDR3 is TGCAGCGTTTCTCAGGGGGCCTACGAGCAGTACTTC.

At least ten counts were recorded for this clonotype. The chain joins TRBV24-1 to TRBJ2-3; D unresolved. V shed 1 base and J shed 1 base, with 2 bases lying between them. This CDR3 spans 13 amino acids. The germline V gene encodes CDR1 KGHDR and CDR2 SFDVKD. The CDR3 coding sequence is TGTGCCACCAGTGATTTTGGCACAGATACGCAGTATTTT. This gives the protein CATSDFGTDTQYF.

The J gene is TRBJ2-3, the V gene TRBV5-5; D unclear. Trimming left V 0 bases short and J 4 bases short, with 15 bases between. The CDR3 totals 16 residues. CDR1 and CDR2 (germline): SGHKS, YYEKEE (reference sequence). As DNA, the CDR3 is TGTGCCAGCAGCTTGGAGTCTAGATCGTCTGCAGATACGCAGTATTTT. Amino acids: CASSLESRSSADTQYF.

This clonotype was found many times. The rearrangement links TRBV20-1 to TRBJ2-1; D is possibly TRBD2 (7 bases). From germline, CDR1 is DFQATT and CDR2 SNEGSKA (reference sequence). CDR3 size: 13 residues. CDR3 nucleotide sequence: TGCAGCGCCCCCGGACTAGGGGGTGATGAGCAGTTCTTC. Protein sequence: CSAPGLGGDEQFF.

The V gene is TRBV11-2, the J gene TRBJ2-1; 7 nucleotides line up with TRBD2. The CDR3 loop spans 18 amino acids. V lost 3 bases to trimming and J lost 0 bases; unmatched junction nucleotides: 11. The germline CDR1 and CDR2 sequences are SGHAT and FQNNGV. The CDR3 region is CASSLGGSRFSSYNEQFF. CDR3 DNA sequence: TGTGCCAGCAGCTTGGGCGGGAGTCGATTTAGCTCCTACAATGAGCAGTTCTTC. The full variable domain, its missing parts supplied by reference TRBV11-2 and TRBJ2-1, is EAGVAQSPRYKIIEKRQSVAFWCNPISGHATLYWYQQILGQGPKLLIQFQNNGVVDDSQLPKDRFSAERLKGVDSTLKIQPAKLEDSAVYLCASSLGGSRFSSYNEQFFGPGTRLTVL.

This clonotype appeared a few times. Compared with germline, one end of the junction differs, possibly owing to a read error. J is TRBJ2-7 and V is TRBV7-7, with 10 bases that match TRBD1. Germline assignment: CDR1 SSHAT and CDR2 FNYEAQ (reference sequence). The CDR3 extends over 14 amino acids. CDR3 region: CASSPRTGGYEQYF. CDR3 DNA sequence: TGTGCTAGCAGCCCCAGGACAGGGGGCTACGAGCAGTACTTC.

V is TRBV7-9 and J is TRBJ1-2; the D is unclear. In germline, CDR1 is SEHNR, CDR2 FQNEAQ (reference sequence). The CDR3 is made up of 15 amino acids. V gave up 4 bases and J gave up 2 bases, with 14 bases separating them. The CDR3, as DNA: TGTGCCAGCAGCTCGACCGCGGGGATCAACTATGGCTACACCTTC. It is translated as CASSSTAGINYGYTF. The full variable domain, in which reference TRBV7-9 and TRBJ1-2 provide the parts outside the CDR3, is DTGVSQNPRHKITKRGQNVTFRCDPISEHNRLYWYRQTLGQGPEFLTYFQNEAQLEKSRLLSDRFSAERPKGSFSTLEIQRTEQGDSAMYLCASSSTAGINYGYTFGSGTRLTVV.

This clonotype was counted between two and nine times. The V call is TRBV29-1, the J call TRBJ1-1; TRBD1 matches 8 bases. Per germline, CDR1 SQVTM and CDR2 ANQGSEA. This CDR3 comprises 10 residues. V gave up 6 bases and J gave up 10 bases; unmatched junction bases: 4. As DNA, the CDR3 is TGCAGCGTCGCACAGGGGGGAGCTTTCTTT. Translation gives CSVAQGGAFF. Full variable domain (outside the CDR3, taken from reference TRBV29-1 and TRBJ1-1): SAVISQKPSRDICQRGTSLTIQCQVDSQVTMMFWYRQQPGQSLTLIATANQGSEATYESGFVIDKFPISRPNLTFSTLTVSNMSPEDSSIYLCSVAQGGAFFGQGTRLTVV.

This chain uses TRBV29-1 with TRBJ1-1; D not resolved. CDR3 length: 13 residues. V was pared by 7 bases and J by 3 bases, with 15 bases between. Germline V CDR1 and CDR2: SQVTM, ANQGSEA. The CDR3 sequence: CSATTIRDTEAFF. The CDR3 DNA reads TGCAGCGCTACGACGATCCGGGACACTGAAGCTTTCTTT.

This clonotype was seen repeatedly, ten times or more. This chain joins TRBV6-1 and TRBJ2-7, with a weak D call TRBD2 (6 bases). Trimming removed 5 bases at V and 2 bases at J, with 16 bases between. In germline, CDR1 is MNHNS, CDR2 SASEGT. This CDR3 is 15 amino acids long. The CDR3 nucleotides are TGTGCCAGCAGTAGTGTTGAGCGGGCCACCTACGAGCAGTACTTC. As protein: CASSSVERATYEQYF.

The genes are TRBV11-2 and TRBJ2-1, with TRBD2 matching 7 bases. With 5 bases clipped from V and 9 bases from J, the junction kept 7 bases outside the gene matches. Germline V gene sequence: CDR1 SGHAT, CDR2 FQNNGV. This CDR3 region has 13 residues. CDR3 residues: CASSKRGGSEQFF. The CDR3, as DNA: TGTGCCAGCAGCAAGAGGGGAGGGTCTGAGCAGTTCTTC. The full variable domain, its missing parts supplied by reference TRBV11-2 and TRBJ2-1, is EAGVAQSPRYKIIEKRQSVAFWCNPISGHATLYWYQQILGQGPKLLIQFQNNGVVDDSQLPKDRFSAERLKGVDSTLKIQPAKLEDSAVYLCASSKRGGSEQFFGPGTRLTVL.

This clonotype has a count of ten or more. This sequence joins TRBV24-1 and TRBJ1-1; TRBD1 matches at 10 bases. Germline lookup yields CDR1 KGHDR and CDR2 SFDVKD. The CDR3 is made up of 13 amino acids. V shed 7 bases and J 8 bases; nucleotides not matched to a gene: 6. The CDR3 coding sequence is TGTGCCACCAGGGCGGGACAGGGGAGGGAAGCTTTCTTT. It specifies CATRAGQGREAFF.

This clonotype was seen at least ten times. CDR3 sequence (DNA): TGTGCCAGTTCCGGCAGCGGGAGGCCCTACAATGAGCAGTTCTTC. Its translation is CASSGSGRPYNEQFF. J is TRBJ2-1 and V is TRBV19; 9 positions match TRBD2. The CDR3 has 15 amino acids. The germline gives CDR1 LNHDA, CDR2 SQIVND (reference sequence). Losses at the gene ends were 8 bases for V and 2 bases for J; bases not matched to a gene: 7.

This clonotype was counted between two and nine times. The V call is TRBV21-1, the J call TRBJ2-2. TRBV21-1 is assigned pseudogene status. The length of the CDR3 is 16 residues. The CDR3 DNA is TGTGCCAGCAGCAACGAAGACGACGAGGACACCGGGGAGCTGTTTTTT. The encoded protein is CASSNEDDEDTGELFF.

The chain employs TRBV5-1 and TRBJ2-5; D perhaps matches TRBD2 (6 bases). The V end was cut by 2 bases, the J end by 2 bases, with 13 bases between. The germline CDR1 and CDR2 sequences are SGHRS and YFSETQ. The CDR3 extends over 15 amino acids. CDR3 coding DNA: TGCGCCAGCAGCTTCTACGGGAGTGGGCAAGAGACCCAGTACTTC. Translation: CASSFYGSGQETQYF.

The table lists this clonotype with a few counts. The V and J genes are TRBV10-3 and TRBJ2-2, with 7 bases matching TRBD2. V was clipped by 5 bases and J by 0 bases; unmatched bases: 6. The CDR3 has 16 residues. Germline V gene data show CDR1 as ENHRY and CDR2 as SYGVKD. DNA of the CDR3: TGTGCCATCAGTTCGGGACTACCCCCGAACACCGGGGAGCTGTTTTTT. Its translation: CAISSGLPPNTGELFF.